The sequence of this T cell receptor beta chain was determined in a study of STAT3 mutations in large granular lymphocyte leukemia. Study-level points and caveats: TCR clonotype switching after therapy occurred in about 30% of the 18 patients. Variable sampling intervals and differing treatment regimens complicated linking therapy response to TCR clonal burden changes. At least one immunodominant TCR beta clonotype appeared in every T-cell large granular lymphocyte leukemia patient.

TCRdb's table, derived via immunoSEQ multiplex PCR, lists solely in-frame clones and lacks some. The repertoire has more than 2,000 clones, about 62% of them found once; the top ten carry approximately 90%. CDR1 is LGHNT, CDR2 FRNRAP, per germline. The CDR3 runs 12 residues. The V and J ends lost 0 bases and 5 bases respectively, with 4 bases between them. In its sample, this clone was seen a few times. Its antigen remains unidentified. This sequence was found in a man aged 60-69 years with T-cell large granular lymphocyte leukemia. Some clones in this sample may be carry-over from other donors' samples. Sequenced: peripheral blood mononuclear cells. The chain carries TRBV12-5 and TRBJ2-5, with D hard to call. CDR3 protein: CASGLVPETQYF. In DNA, the CDR3 is TGTGCTAGTGGTTTGGTACCGGAGACCCAGTACTTC.